This TCR beta chain was retrieved from a study of regulatory T cells in long-lasting Graves disease. Time point indicated: persistent/refractory GD, antithyroid drugs over 5 years with positive TRAb. Researchers made the TCR library from RNA that was extracted from PBMCs. Diagnosis followed American Thyroid Association guidelines for Graves' disease. From an endocrinology department in Xi'an, China, came the patients. According to the study, TCR beta libraries were built with iRepertoire HTBI primers and CDR3-region Arm-PCR. TCRdb reprocessed the multiplex PCR reads via MiXCR and lists one record per CDR3 protein. The sample lists 450,000 or so distinct CDR3 sequences, around 20% occurring once. The source was peripheral blood mononuclear cells (PBMCs), collected when the disease was refractory, from a patient treated with antithyroid drugs. This TCR was recovered from a female donor with Graves disease.

CDR3 sequence: CSARDLPGTGNEKLFF. The CDR3 DNA reads TGCAGTGCTAGAGACCTTCCCGGGACAGGGAATGAAAAACTGTTTTTT. The rearrangement uses TRBV20-1 and TRBJ1-4; 9 bases map to TRBD1. In germline, CDR1 is DFQATT, CDR2 SNEGSKA (reference sequence). The V gene end was trimmed by 0 bases and the J gene end by 5 bases; junction bases not matched to a gene: 7. CDR3 size: 16 residues.